A selection of T cell receptor beta chains follows, all from one sample in a study of blood T cell repertoires in COVID-19. The assay was immunoSEQ multiplex PCR, and TCRdb's table has in-frame clones only and misses some. The repertoire holds 300,000 to 350,000 clones, over 80% seen once, with approximately 9.3% in the top ten. Input material: peripheral blood. All receptors come from a man between 25 and 39 years old with COVID-19, enrolled during active disease. Both conserved end residues are part of each CDR3. D genes are given only for firm matches. Clone size is stated in some rows and not others, as once, few, many or a class when expanded.

>TRBJ1-1|few|TRBV6-5|NA
TGTGCCAGCAGTTACACGGGGGGGAACACTGAAGCTTTCTTT
CASSYTGGNTEAFF
>TRBJ1-4|once|TRBV28|NA
TGTGCCAGCAGCTCCAGGGTTGAAAAACTGTTTTTT
CASSSRVEKLFF
>TRBJ1-5|NA|TRBV7-9|NA
TGTGCCAGCAGCCTCGGGGAAAATCAGCCCCAGCATTTT
CASSLGENQPQHF
>TRBJ1-1|few|TRBV6-2/TRBV6-3|TRBD1
TGTGCCAGCAGTTCCTTAAAGACAGGGAATATGAACACTGAAGCTTTCTTT
CASSSLKTGNMNTEAFF
>TRBJ1-4|NA|TRBV2|TRBD1
TGTGCCAGCAGGCAGGGGGCGGATAATGAAAAACTGTTTTTT
CASRQGADNEKLFF
>TRBJ1-4|NA|TRBV6-5|NA
TGTGCCACGTTTAATGACAGGCACAATGAAAAACTGTTTTTT
CATFNDRHNEKLFF
>TRBJ1-2|NA|TRBV2|NA
TGTGCCAGCAGTGCCCGGACAGAGCTCAACTATGGCTACACCTTC
CASSARTELNYGYTF
>TRBJ1-1|few|TRBV7-8|NA
TGTGCCAGCAGCTCGGACAGGAACACTGAAGCTTTCTTT
CASSSDRNTEAFF
>TRBJ2-3|NA|TRBV19|NA
TGTGCCAGTAGTATTCTGGAGAGAACAGATACGCAGTATTTT
CASSILERTDTQYF
>TRBJ1-1|NA|TRBV27|TRBD1
TGTGCCAGCAAAATAAGACAGGGGGTAAACACTGAAGCTTTCTTT
CASKIRQGVNTEAFF
>TRBJ2-7|NA|TRBV10-3|TRBD2
TGTGCCATCAGCCCCAGCGTAGCGGGGGGCCTCGAGCAGTACTTC
CAISPSVAGGLEQYF
>TRBJ1-3|once|TRBV27|TRBD1
TGTGCCAGCTCCTCAATCGGGAACAGGGGGAGCTCTGGAAACACCATATATTTT
CASSSIGNRGSSGNTIYF
>TRBJ2-7|few|TRBV7-2|TRBD1
TGTGCCAGCAGGACGACAGGGGGCGGATACGAGCAGTACTTC
CASRTTGGGYEQYF
>TRBJ1-1|NA|TRBV27|NA
TGTGCCAGCAGTATAAGGGGGACTGAAGCTTTCTTT
CASSIRGTEAFF
>TRBJ2-5|NA|TRBV5-6|NA
TGTGCCAGCAGCTTGTTTCAGCAAGCGCCGCCAGAGACCCAGTACTTC
CASSLFQQAPPETQYF
>TRBJ2-2|NA|TRBV11-1|NA
TGTGCCAGCAGCTTACCTCTCTATGGGGCCGCCGGGGAGCTGTTTTTT
CASSLPLYGAAGELFF
>TRBJ2-3|NA|TRBV24-1|TRBD2
TGTGCCACCAGTGATTGGACTAGCGGGAGGGCCTCGGGAGATACGCAGTATTTT
CATSDWTSGRASGDTQYF
>TRBJ2-1|NA|TRBV9|NA
TGTGCCAGCAGCGCCGGGACTCTTGGCTCCTACAATGAGCAGTTCTTC
CASSAGTLGSYNEQFF
>TRBJ2-1|NA|TRBV7-6|TRBD1
TGTGCCAGCAGCTTAGGAAGCTTTCGGACAGGGCCATACAATGAGCAGTTCTTC
CASSLGSFRTGPYNEQFF
>TRBJ2-7|once|TRBV25-1|NA
TGTGCCAGCAGCCCAGACAGCTACGAGCAGTACTTC
CASSPDSYEQYF
>TRBJ2-1|once|TRBV28|TRBD1
TGTGCCAGCAGTTTATTGCAGGGGGCTGAGGATGAGCAGTTCTTC
CASSLLQGAEDEQFF
>TRBJ2-2|NA|TRBV4-3|NA
TGCGCCAGCAGCCAAGATCGGGCGAACACCGGGGAGCTGTTTTTT
CASSQDRANTGELFF
>TRBJ2-5|NA|TRBV3-1/TRBV3-2|NA
TGTGCCAGCAGCCGGAGGGCAGAAGAGACCCAGTACTTC
CASSRRAEETQYF
>TRBJ1-6|few|TRBV7-9|TRBD1
TGTGCCAGCTCTCGGGACAGTTATTCACCCCTCCACTTT
CASSRDSYSPLHF
>TRBJ2-5|NA|TRBV7-2|NA
TGTGCCAGCAGCCCCAGGCAGGAGACCCAGTACTTC
CASSPRQETQYF
>TRBJ2-4|NA|TRBV30|TRBD1
TGTGCCTGGGCGGACAGGGGCGCCGCCGGGACCAAAAACATTCAGTACTTC
CAWADRGAAGTKNIQYF
>TRBJ2-7|NA|TRBV20-1|TRBD2
TGCAGTGCTAGTGATGGGACTAGTTACGACGAGCAGTACTTC
CSASDGTSYDEQYF
>TRBJ2-7|NA|TRBV4-3|TRBD1
TGCGCCAGCAGCCAAGGACCGGGACAGGGGATGTACGAGCAGTACTTC
CASSQGPGQGMYEQYF
>TRBJ2-1|NA|TRBV6-5|NA
TGTGCCAGCACCCCTGGGGGGCGGGGGTCCAATGAGCAGTTCTTC
CASTPGGRGSNEQFF
>TRBJ2-1|once|TRBV7-3|TRBD2
TGTGCCAGCGGAGCGGGGGCCTACAATGAGCAGTTCTTC
CASGAGAYNEQFF
>TRBJ1-2|NA|TRBV19|NA
TGTGCCAGTAGTACTGGGAGGCTATTGCAAGGCCATGGCTACACCTTC
CASSTGRLLQGHGYTF
>TRBJ2-1|NA|TRBV9|TRBD2
TGTGCCAGCAGCCCAAGGACTAGCCTCGATGAGCAGTTCTTC
CASSPRTSLDEQFF